These 14 T cell receptor beta chains came from one sample sequenced in a study of shared clonotypes between healthy human individuals. Measured with immunoSEQ multiplex PCR; TCRdb has only the in-frame clones, and not every one. This sample yields some 2,500,000 clones, of which under 95% are seen a single time; about 0.38% belongs to the top ten. The sequenced sample consisted of naive CD4+ T cells from PBMCs. The subset denotes: CD45RA+ positively selected. The source is a man between 18 and 29 years old in good health. Some clones in this sample may be carry-over from other donors' samples.

This clone was picked up one time. V usage is TRBV27 and J usage is TRBJ1-5, with 8 bases lining up with TRBD1. Germline V gene lookup returns CDR1 MNHEY and CDR2 SMNVEV (reference sequence). There are 15 residues in the CDR3. V shed 2 bases and J 6 bases; nucleotides not matched to a gene: 6. The CDR3 sequence: CASSLRGQGFQPQHF. The CDR3 coding sequence is TGTGCCAGCAGTTTACGCGGACAGGGTTTTCAGCCCCAGCATTTT.

This clone showed up just a few times. The V gene is TRBV6-5, the J gene TRBJ1-1; D ambiguous. CDR1 MNHEY and CDR2 SVGAGI come from the germline V gene. Trimming took 10 bases from V and 0 from J, leaving 9 bases between them. This CDR3 spans 12 amino acids. The CDR3 region is CATMRLNTEAFF. In DNA, the CDR3 is TGTGCCACAATGCGGCTGAACACTGAAGCTTTCTTT.

This CDR3 is CASSLERVETANTGELFF. Here the CDR3 DNA reads TGCGCCAGCAGCTTGGAAAGGGTGGAGACAGCGAACACCGGGGAGCTGTTTTTT. The genes are TRBV5-1 and TRBJ2-2; the D gene is possibly TRBD1 (5 bases). The CDR3 sequence is 18 residues long. Trimming took off 0 bases at V and 0 bases at J, with 15 bases between the two ends. Germline assignment: CDR1 SGHRS and CDR2 YFSETQ.

The chain recombines TRBV19 with TRBJ1-2; 8 nucleotides agree with TRBD1. The ends lost 5 bases at V and 7 bases at J; junction bases unmatched: 12. Germline CDR1 is LNHDA and CDR2 is SQIVND (reference sequence). The CDR3 has 15 amino acids. CDR3 sequence (DNA): TGTGCCAGTAGTCCGGGACAGGTCAATTCCGGTGGCTACACCTTC. Protein sequence: CASSPGQVNSGGYTF.

The chain joins TRBV4-3 to TRBJ2-1, with TRBD2 matching 7 bases. V lost 10 bases to trimming and J lost 4 bases; unmatched junction nucleotides: 13. The CDR3 runs 15 residues. Germline V gene lookup returns CDR1 LGHNA and CDR2 YSLEER. The chain's CDR3 is CAIETSRRFYNEQFF. Written as DNA, the CDR3 is TGCGCCATCGAGACTAGCCGCAGGTTTTACAATGAGCAGTTCTTC.

CDR3 sequence reads: CASSTGASGFSDTQYF. The CDR3 DNA reads as TGTGCCAGCAGCACGGGGGCTAGCGGGTTTTCAGATACGCAGTATTTT. The chain joins TRBV9 to TRBJ2-3; TRBD2 aligns across 8 bases. Germline-derived CDR1 and CDR2 are SGDLS and YYNGEE. The CDR3 length is 16 residues. After removal of 4 bases from V and 4 bases from J, the junction contained 11 bases not matched to a gene.

The rearrangement joins TRBV14 to TRBJ1-2; TRBD1 matches at 7 bases. CDR1 and CDR2 (germline): SGHDN, FVKESK. J gave up 5 bases and V 4 bases, and 4 bases lay outside the gene matches. The CDR3 consists of 13 residues. CDR3 DNA sequence: TGTGCCAGCAGCCCGGGACAGCAGTATGGCTACACCTTC. This translates into CASSPGQQYGYTF.

The chain carries TRBV29-1 and TRBJ1-1; D is perhaps TRBD1 (6 bases). CDR3 size: 12 residues. V was pared by 6 bases and J by 7 bases, with 15 bases between. The germline V gene encodes CDR1 SQVTM and CDR2 ANQGSEA. The CDR3, as DNA: TGCAGCGTCGCCGGGACAACGGGTGAAGCTTTCTTT. This sequence encodes CSVAGTTGEAFF.

The chain's CDR3 is CASIQRRGFTEAFF. CDR3 DNA: TGTGCCAGCATCCAGCGGCGGGGGTTCACTGAAGCTTTCTTT. V usage is TRBV27 and J usage is TRBJ1-1; TRBD1 is a possible D gene (5 bases). With 7 bases removed from V and 4 bases from J, the gap between germline ends came to 16 bases. The CDR3 length is 14 residues. In germline, CDR1 is MNHEY, CDR2 SMNVEV (reference sequence).

This chain connects TRBV27 to TRBJ2-7, with 8 bases matching TRBD1. CDR1 is MNHEY, CDR2 SMNVEV, per germline (reference sequence). This CDR3 is 15 amino acids long. V shed 5 bases, J shed 2 bases, and the junction held 8 bases outside the gene matches. CDR3 region: CASSGQGFLTYEQYF. CDR3 DNA: TGTGCCAGCAGTGGACAGGGATTTCTGACCTACGAGCAGTACTTC.

J is TRBJ1-3 and V is TRBV5-1, with 9 nucleotides matching TRBD1. The CDR3 is made up of 15 amino acids. Germline CDR1 reads SGHRS; CDR2 reads YFSETQ. With V trimmed by 4 bases and J by 4 bases, 6 bases remained unmatched. This chain's CDR3 is CASSLGQGWGNTIYF. DNA for the CDR3: TGCGCCAGCAGCCTGGGACAGGGATGGGGAAACACCATATATTTT. The full variable domain, rest sourced from reference TRBV5-1 and TRBJ1-3, is KAGVTQTPRYLIKTRGQQVTLSCSPISGHRSVSWYQQTPGQGLQFLFEYFSETQRNKGNFPGRFSGRQFSNSRSEMNVSTLELGDSALYLCASSLGQGWGNTIYFGEGSWLTVV.

This chain connects TRBV28 to TRBJ2-7, with 9 bases aligning to TRBD1. The V segment lost 7 bases and the J segment 6 bases; nucleotides outside the gene matches: 4. The CDR3 has 12 residues. Germline V CDR1 and CDR2: MDHEN, SYDVKM. CDR3 in DNA: TGTGCCAGCAAGACAGGGGGGTTCGAGCAGTACTTC. This encodes CASKTGGFEQYF.

The J gene is TRBJ2-5, the V gene TRBV5-4, with 10 bases aligning to TRBD1. The CDR3 loop spans 16 amino acids. V trimming: 4 bases; J trimming: 4 bases; junction bases outside the gene matches: 10. Germline V CDR1 and CDR2: SGHNT, YYREEE (reference sequence). CDR3 residues: CASSRDRGFSGETQYF. CDR3 coding DNA: TGTGCCAGCAGCCGGGACAGGGGATTCTCGGGAGAGACCCAGTACTTC.

The chain recombines TRBV7-3 with TRBJ2-1, with 13 bases aligning to TRBD2. After removal of 5 bases from V and 9 bases from J, the junction contained 4 bases not matched to a gene. Per the germline V gene, CDR1 is SGHTA and CDR2 is FQGTGA. This CDR3 region has 14 residues. The CDR3, as DNA: TGTGCCAGCAGCCGGACTAGCGGGAGTAGTGAGCAGTTCTTC. Translation gives CASSRTSGSSEQFF.